The sequence of this TCR beta chain was determined in a study of breast tumors, draining lymph nodes, adjacent tissues. General study findings and limits: Most tumor T cells seemingly derive from lymph node, then expand in tumor. Compared with lymph nodes, tumors were less diverse; compared with nontumor tissue, more. Tumor and nontumor repertoires were significantly more similar in luminal-like than in basal-like breast cancer.

This clonotype was detected ten times or more. What it binds is not known. TCRdb called the multiplex PCR reads again in MiXCR, with one record for every CDR3 protein. In the table there are thousands of distinct CDR3 sequences, roughly 43% of which are singletons. The germline CDR1 and CDR2 sequences are DFQATT and SNEGSKA (reference sequence). The CDR3 has 15 residues. With 7 bases clipped from V and 0 bases from J, the junction kept 10 bases outside the gene matches. This TCR came from a female donor with breast cancer. Some clones in this sample may be carry-over from other donors' samples. The chain combines TRBV20-1 with TRBJ2-3, with 7 positions matching TRBD2. The sequenced sample was tumor-adjacent breast tissue. The chain's CDR3 is CSDLPSGSSTDTQYF. The CDR3 DNA reads as TGCAGTGATCTCCCTAGCGGATCTAGCACAGATACGCAGTATTTT.